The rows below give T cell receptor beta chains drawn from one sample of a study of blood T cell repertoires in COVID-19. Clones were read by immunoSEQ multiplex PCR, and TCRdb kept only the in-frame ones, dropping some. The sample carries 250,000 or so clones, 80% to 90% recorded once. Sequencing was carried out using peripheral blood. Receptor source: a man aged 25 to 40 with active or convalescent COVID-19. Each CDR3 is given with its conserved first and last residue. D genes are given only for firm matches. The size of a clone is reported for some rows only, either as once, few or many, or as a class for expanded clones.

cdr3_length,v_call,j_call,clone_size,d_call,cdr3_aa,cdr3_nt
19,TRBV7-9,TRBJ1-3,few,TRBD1,CASSLFANQGGIAGNTIYF,TGTGCCAGCAGCTTATTCGCAAATCAGGGGGGAATCGCTGGAAACACCATATATTTT
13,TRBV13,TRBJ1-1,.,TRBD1,CASSYDRVTEAFF,TGTGCCAGCAGCTACGACAGGGTCACTGAAGCTTTCTTT
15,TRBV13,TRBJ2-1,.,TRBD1,CASSLVRDRYNEQFF,TGTGCCAGCAGCTTAGTCCGGGACAGGTACAATGAGCAGTTCTTC
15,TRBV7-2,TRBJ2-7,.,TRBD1,CASRQPGTGDLEQYF,TGTGCCAGCAGACAACCCGGGACAGGGGACTTGGAGCAGTACTTC
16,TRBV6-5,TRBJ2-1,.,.,CASSYHTPGVGNEQFF,TGTGCCAGCAGTTATCACACACCAGGGGTCGGCAATGAGCAGTTCTTC
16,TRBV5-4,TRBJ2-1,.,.,CASSLATGTSLNEQFF,TGTGCCAGCAGCTTGGCAACCGGGACTTCACTCAATGAGCAGTTCTTC
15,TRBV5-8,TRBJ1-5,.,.,CASRRQVNLGGPQHF,TGTGCCAGCAGAAGGCAGGTCAATCTGGGTGGGCCCCAGCATTTT
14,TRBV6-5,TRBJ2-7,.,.,CASGFSHGAYEQYF,TGTGCCAGCGGCTTCTCTCACGGAGCCTACGAGCAGTACTTC
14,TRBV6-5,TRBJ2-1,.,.,CASSYSEGYNEQFF,TGTGCCAGCAGTTACTCCGAGGGTTACAATGAGCAGTTCTTC
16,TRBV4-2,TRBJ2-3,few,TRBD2,CASSTGLAGGRDPQYF,TGTGCCAGCAGCACAGGACTAGCGGGGGGGCGGGATCCGCAGTATTTT
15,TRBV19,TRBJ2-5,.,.,CASTFEGGEEETQYF,TGTGCCAGTACCTTCGAGGGGGGGGAAGAAGAGACCCAGTACTTC
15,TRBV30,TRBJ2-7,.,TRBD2,CAWSPPWVGEGEQYF,TGTGCCTGGAGTCCCCCATGGGTGGGGGAGGGCGAGCAGTACTTC
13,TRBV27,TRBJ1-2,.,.,CASSFEGFYGYTF,TGTGCCAGCAGTTTCGAGGGCTTCTATGGCTACACCTTC
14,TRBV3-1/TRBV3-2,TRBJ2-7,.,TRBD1,CASSTQTGPYEQYF,TGTGCCAGCAGCACGCAGACAGGGCCGTACGAGCAGTACTTC
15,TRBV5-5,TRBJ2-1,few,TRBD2,CASSLTSGRNNEQFF,TGTGCCAGCAGCTTAACTAGCGGGCGAAACAATGAGCAGTTCTTC
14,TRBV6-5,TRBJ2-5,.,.,CASRARGSGETQYF,TGTGCCAGCAGGGCGCGGGGCTCCGGAGAGACCCAGTACTTC
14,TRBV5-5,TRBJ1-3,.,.,CASSLLGAGNTIYF,TGTGCCAGCAGCTTGTTAGGAGCTGGAAACACCATATATTTT
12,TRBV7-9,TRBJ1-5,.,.,CASSIENQPQHF,TGTGCCAGCAGCATCGAGAATCAGCCCCAGCATTTT
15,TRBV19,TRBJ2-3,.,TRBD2,CATQTGRGGADTQYF,TGTGCCACCCAAACGGGGCGGGGAGGGGCAGATACGCAGTATTTT
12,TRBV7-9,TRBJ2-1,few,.,CASSYTVNEQFF,TGTGCCAGCAGCTACACAGTTAATGAGCAGTTCTTC
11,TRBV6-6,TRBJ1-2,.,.,CASRGRDGYTF,TGTGCCAGCAGGGGGAGGGACGGCTACACCTTC
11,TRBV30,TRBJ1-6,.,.,CAWRQDSPLHF,TGTGCCTGGCGACAGGACTCACCCCTCCACTTT